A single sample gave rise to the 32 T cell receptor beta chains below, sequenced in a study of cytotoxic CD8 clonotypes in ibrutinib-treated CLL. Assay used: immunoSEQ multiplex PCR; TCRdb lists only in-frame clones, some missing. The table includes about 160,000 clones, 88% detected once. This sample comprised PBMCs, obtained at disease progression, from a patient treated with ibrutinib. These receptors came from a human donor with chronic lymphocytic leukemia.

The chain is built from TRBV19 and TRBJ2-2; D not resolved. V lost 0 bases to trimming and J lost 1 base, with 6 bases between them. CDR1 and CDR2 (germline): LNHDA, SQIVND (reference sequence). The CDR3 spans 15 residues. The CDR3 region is CASSIDQVNTGELFF. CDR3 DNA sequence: TGTGCCAGTAGTATAGATCAGGTGAACACCGGGGAGCTGTTTTTT.

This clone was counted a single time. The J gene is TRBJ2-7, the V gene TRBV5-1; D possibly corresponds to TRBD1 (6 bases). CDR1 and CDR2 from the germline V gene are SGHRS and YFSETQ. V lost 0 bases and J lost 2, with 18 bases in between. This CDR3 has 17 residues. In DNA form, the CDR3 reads TGCGCCAGCAGCTTGGGCGGGCTTGGATCAGGGGCCTACGAGCAGTACTTC. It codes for CASSLGGLGSGAYEQYF.

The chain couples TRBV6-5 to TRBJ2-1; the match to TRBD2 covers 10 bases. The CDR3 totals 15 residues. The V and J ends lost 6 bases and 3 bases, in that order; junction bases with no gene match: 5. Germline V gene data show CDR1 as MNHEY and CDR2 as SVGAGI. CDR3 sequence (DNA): TGTGCCAGCAGGGCGACTAGCGGGTACTACAATGAGCAGTTCTTC. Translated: CASRATSGYYNEQFF.

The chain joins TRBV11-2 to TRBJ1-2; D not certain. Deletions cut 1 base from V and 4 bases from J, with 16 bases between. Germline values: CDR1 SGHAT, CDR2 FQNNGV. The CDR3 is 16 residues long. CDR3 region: CASSLVGSASPYGYTF. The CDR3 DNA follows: TGTGCCAGCAGCTTAGTGGGGTCAGCCAGCCCCTATGGCTACACCTTC. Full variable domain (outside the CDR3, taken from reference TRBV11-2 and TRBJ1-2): EAGVAQSPRYKIIEKRQSVAFWCNPISGHATLYWYQQILGQGPKLLIQFQNNGVVDDSQLPKDRFSAERLKGVDSTLKIQPAKLEDSAVYLCASSLVGSASPYGYTFGSGTRLTVV.

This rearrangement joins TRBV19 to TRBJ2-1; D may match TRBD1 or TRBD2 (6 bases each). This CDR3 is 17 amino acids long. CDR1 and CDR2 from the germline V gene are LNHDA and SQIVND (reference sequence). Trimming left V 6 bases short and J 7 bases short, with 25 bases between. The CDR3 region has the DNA TGTGCCAGTAGCCCTAGCCGGAGGACAGCTGGGGGGAATGAGCAGTTCTTC. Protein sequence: CASSPSRRTAGGNEQFF.

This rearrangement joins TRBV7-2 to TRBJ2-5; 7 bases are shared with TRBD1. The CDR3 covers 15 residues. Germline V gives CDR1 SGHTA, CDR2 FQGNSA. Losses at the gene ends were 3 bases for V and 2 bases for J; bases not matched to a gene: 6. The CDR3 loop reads CASSFGGRGQETQYF. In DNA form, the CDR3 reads TGTGCCAGCAGCTTTGGGGGCAGGGGGCAAGAGACCCAGTACTTC.

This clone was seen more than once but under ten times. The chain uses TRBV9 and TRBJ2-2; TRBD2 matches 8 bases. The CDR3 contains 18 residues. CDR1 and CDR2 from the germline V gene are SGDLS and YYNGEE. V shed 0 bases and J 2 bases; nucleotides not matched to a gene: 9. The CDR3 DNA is TGTGCCAGCAGCGTAGCGAGTAGCGGGACTACTAACACCGGGGAGCTGTTTTTT. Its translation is CASSVASSGTTNTGELFF.

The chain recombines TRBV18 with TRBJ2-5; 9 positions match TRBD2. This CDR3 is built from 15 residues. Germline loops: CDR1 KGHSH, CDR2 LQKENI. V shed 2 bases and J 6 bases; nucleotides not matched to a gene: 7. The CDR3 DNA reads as TGTGCCAGCTCACCAGCTAGCGGGGTTCGGCAGACCCAGTACTTC. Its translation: CASSPASGVRQTQYF.

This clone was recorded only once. The CDR3 region is CASSAETVSSGNTIYF. Here the CDR3 DNA reads TGTGCCAGCAGCGCTGAAACAGTTTCCTCTGGAAACACCATATATTTT. This chain links TRBV28 with TRBJ1-3; D is unclear. The CDR3 consists of 16 residues. Trimming removed 6 bases at V and 0 bases at J, with 15 bases between. Looked up from germline, CDR1 is MDHEN and CDR2 is SYDVKM.

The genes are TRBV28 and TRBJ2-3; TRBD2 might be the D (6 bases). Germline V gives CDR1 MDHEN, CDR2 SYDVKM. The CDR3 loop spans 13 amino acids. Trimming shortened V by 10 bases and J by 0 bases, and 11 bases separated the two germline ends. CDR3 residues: CATRSGSTDTQYF. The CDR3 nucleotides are TGTGCCACAAGAAGCGGGAGCACAGATACGCAGTATTTT.

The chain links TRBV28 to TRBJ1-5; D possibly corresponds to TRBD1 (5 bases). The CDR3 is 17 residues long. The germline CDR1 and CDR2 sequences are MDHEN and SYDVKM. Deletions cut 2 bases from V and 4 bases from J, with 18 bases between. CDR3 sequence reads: CASSLVPWGVRNQPQHF. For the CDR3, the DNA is TGTGCCAGCAGTTTAGTCCCCTGGGGGGTGAGAAATCAGCCCCAGCATTTT.

The CDR3: CASKWGNYGYTF. The CDR3 DNA follows: TGTGCCAGTAAATGGGGTAACTATGGCTACACCTTC. The rearrangement joins TRBV25-1 to TRBJ1-2; D gene unclear. The germline V gene has CDR1 MGHDK and CDR2 SYGVNS. The V and J ends lost 9 bases and 1 base respectively, with 9 bases between them. The CDR3 extends over 12 amino acids.

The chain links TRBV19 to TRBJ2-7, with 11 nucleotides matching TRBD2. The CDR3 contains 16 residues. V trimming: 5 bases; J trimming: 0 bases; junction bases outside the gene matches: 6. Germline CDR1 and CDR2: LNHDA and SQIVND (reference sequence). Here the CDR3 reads CASSAGLAGNSYEQYF. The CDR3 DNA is TGTGCCAGTAGTGCTGGACTAGCGGGTAACTCCTACGAGCAGTACTTC.

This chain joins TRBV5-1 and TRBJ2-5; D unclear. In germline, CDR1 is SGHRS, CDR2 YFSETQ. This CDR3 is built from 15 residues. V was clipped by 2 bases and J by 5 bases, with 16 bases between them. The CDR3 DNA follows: TGCGCCAGCAGCTTCGTCGGGCTCAGCGTCGAGACCCAGTACTTC. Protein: CASSFVGLSVETQYF.

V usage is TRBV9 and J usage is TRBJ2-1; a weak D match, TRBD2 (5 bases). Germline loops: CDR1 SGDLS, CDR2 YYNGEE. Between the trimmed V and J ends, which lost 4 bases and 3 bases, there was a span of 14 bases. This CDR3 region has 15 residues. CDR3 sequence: CASSPPPGIYNEQFF. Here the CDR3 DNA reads TGTGCCAGCAGCCCCCCTCCGGGAATCTACAATGAGCAGTTCTTC.

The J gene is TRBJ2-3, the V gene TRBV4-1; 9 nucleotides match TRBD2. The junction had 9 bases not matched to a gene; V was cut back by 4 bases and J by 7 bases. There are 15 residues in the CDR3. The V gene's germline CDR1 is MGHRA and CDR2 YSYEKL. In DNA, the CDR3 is TGCGCCAGCAGCCCACCGGGACTAGCCCCTTATACGCAGTATTTT. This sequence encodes CASSPPGLAPYTQYF.

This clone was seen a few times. CDR3 coding DNA: TGTGCCAGCAGCTTGGGTTCTCAGCCCCAGCATTTT. This codes for CASSLGSQPQHF. The J gene is TRBJ1-5, the V gene TRBV5-4; no clear D gene. The CDR3 is made up of 12 amino acids. The V gene's germline CDR1 is SGHNT and CDR2 YYREEE (reference sequence). V lost 0 bases and J lost 6, with 4 bases in between.

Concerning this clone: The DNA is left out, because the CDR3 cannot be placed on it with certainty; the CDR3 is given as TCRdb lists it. The CDR3 sequence is CASSTSGLDTTEQYF. This sequence joins TRBV6-1 and TRBJ2-7; TRBD2 is the table's D call and was not checked against the DNA. From germline, CDR1 is MNHNS and CDR2 SASEGT. A total of 15 residues make up the CDR3, ends included.

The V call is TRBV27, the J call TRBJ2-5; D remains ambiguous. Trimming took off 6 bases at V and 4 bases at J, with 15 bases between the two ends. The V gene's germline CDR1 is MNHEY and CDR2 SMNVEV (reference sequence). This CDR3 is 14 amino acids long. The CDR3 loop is CASSPPGSGETQYF. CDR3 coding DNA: TGTGCCAGCAGCCCCCCCGGGTCGGGAGAGACCCAGTACTTC.

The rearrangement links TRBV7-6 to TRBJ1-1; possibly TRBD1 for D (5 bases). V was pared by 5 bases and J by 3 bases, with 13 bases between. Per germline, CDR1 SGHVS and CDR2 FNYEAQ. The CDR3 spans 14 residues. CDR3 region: CASSDPRVHTEAFF. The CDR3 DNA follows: TGTGCCAGCAGCGACCCCAGGGTACACACTGAAGCTTTCTTT.

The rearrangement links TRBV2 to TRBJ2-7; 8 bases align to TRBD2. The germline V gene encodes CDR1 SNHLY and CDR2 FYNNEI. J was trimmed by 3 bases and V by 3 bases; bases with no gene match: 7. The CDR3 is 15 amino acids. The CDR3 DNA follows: TGTGCCAGCAGTGATCTTCCTAGCGGGCTCTACGAGCAGTACTTC. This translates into CASSDLPSGLYEQYF.

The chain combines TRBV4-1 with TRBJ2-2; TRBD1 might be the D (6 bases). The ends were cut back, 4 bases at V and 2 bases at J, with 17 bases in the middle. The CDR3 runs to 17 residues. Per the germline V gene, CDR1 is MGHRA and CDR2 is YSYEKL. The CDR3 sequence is CASSPHILTGNTGELFF. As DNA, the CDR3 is TGCGCCAGCAGCCCGCACATTCTGACAGGAAACACCGGGGAGCTGTTTTTT.

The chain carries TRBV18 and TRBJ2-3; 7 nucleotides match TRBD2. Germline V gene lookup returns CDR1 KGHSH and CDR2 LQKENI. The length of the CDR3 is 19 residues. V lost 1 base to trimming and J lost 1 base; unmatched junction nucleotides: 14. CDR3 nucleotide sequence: TGTGCCAGCTCACCACGCGAGCGGGTACGGGGGGACGGCACAGATACGCAGTATTTT. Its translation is CASSPRERVRGDGTDTQYF.

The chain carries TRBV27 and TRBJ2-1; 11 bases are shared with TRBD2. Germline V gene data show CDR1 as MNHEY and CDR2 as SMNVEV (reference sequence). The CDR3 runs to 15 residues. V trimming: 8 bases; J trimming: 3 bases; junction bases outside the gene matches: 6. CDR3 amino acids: CASQLTSGIYNEQFF. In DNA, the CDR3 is TGTGCCAGCCAACTGACTAGCGGGATCTACAATGAGCAGTTCTTC.

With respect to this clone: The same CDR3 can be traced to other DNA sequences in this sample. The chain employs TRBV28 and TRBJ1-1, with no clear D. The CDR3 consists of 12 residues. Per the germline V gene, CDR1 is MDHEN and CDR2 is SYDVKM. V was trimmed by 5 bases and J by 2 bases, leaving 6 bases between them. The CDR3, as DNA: TGTGCCAGCAGTGAGGGTAACACTGAAGCTTTCTTT. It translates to CASSEGNTEAFF. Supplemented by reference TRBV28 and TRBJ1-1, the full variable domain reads DVKVTQSSRYLVKRTGEKVFLECVQDMDHENMFWYRQDPGLGLRLIYFSYDVKMKEKGDIPEGYSVSREKKERFSLILESASTNQTSMYLCASSEGNTEAFFGQGTRLTVV.

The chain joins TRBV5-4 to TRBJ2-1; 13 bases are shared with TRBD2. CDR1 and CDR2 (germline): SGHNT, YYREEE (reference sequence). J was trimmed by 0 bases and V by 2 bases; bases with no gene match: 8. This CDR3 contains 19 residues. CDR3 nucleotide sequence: TGTGCCAGCAGCTTTTCGGGACTAGCGGGATTGAGCTCCTACAATGAGCAGTTCTTC. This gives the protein CASSFSGLAGLSSYNEQFF.

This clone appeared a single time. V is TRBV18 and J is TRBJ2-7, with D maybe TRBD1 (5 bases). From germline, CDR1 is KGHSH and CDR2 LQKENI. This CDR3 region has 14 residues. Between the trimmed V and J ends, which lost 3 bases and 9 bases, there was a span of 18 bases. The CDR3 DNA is TGTGCCAGCTCACCCTTAGACAGACATACGTGGCAGTACTTC. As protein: CASSPLDRHTWQYF.

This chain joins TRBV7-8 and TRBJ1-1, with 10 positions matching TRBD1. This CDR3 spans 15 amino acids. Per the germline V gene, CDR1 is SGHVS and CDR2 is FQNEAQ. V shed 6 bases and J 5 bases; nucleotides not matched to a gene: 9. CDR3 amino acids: CASRPRGQGKTEAFF. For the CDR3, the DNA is TGTGCCAGCAGGCCCCGGGGACAGGGGAAGACTGAAGCTTTCTTT.

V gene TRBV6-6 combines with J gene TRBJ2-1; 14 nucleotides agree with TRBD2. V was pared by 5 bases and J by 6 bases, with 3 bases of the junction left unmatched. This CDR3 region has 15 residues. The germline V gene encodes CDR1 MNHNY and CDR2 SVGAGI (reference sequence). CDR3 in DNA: TGTGCCAGCAGTACTGGGACTAGCGGGGGCAATGAGCAGTTCTTC. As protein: CASSTGTSGGNEQFF.

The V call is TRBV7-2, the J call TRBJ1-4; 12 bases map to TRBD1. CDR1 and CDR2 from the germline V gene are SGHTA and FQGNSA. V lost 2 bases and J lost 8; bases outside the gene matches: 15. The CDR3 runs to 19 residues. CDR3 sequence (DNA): TGTGCCAGCAGCTTATGGATTACCGGGACAGGGGGCGGGGAGGAAAAACTGTTTTTT. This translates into CASSLWITGTGGGEEKLFF.

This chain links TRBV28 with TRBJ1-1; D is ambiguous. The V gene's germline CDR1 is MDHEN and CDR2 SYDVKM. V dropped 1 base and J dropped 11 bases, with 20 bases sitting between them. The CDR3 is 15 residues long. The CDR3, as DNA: TGTGCCAGCAGTTTATATCCAAGGGTCGGTACGAATGCTTTCTTT. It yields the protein CASSLYPRVGTNAFF.

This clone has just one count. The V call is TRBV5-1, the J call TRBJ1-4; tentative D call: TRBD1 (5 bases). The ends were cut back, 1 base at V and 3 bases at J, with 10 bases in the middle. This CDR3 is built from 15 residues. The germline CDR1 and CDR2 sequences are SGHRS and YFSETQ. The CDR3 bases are TGCGCCAGCAGCTTGCCCGGGGCTGCTAATGAAAAACTGTTTTTT. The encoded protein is CASSLPGAANEKLFF.